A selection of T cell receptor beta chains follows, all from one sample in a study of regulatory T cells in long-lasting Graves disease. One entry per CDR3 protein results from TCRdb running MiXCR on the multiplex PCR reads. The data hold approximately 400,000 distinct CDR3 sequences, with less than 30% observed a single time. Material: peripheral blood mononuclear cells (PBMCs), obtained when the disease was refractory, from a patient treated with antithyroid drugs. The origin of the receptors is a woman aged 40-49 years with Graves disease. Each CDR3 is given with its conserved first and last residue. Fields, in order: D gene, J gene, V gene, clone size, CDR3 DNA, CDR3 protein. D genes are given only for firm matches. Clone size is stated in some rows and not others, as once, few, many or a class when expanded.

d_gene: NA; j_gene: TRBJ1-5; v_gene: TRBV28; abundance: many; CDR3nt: TGTGCCAGCAGCCTAGGGACACAGCCCCAGCATTTT; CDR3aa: CASSLGTQPQHF
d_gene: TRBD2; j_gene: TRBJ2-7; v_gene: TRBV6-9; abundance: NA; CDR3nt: TGTGCCAGCAGTTACTTACTGCGGGAGAAAGGGTACGAGCAGTACTTC; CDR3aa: CASSYLLREKGYEQYF
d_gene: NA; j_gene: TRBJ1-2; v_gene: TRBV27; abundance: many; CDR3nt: TGTGCCAGCAGTCCGAAGCAGGGGTATGGCTACACCTTC; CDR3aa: CASSPKQGYGYTF
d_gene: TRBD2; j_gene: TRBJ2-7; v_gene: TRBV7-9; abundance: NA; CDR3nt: TGTGCCAGCCGGTTAGCGGGAGAGGGCTACGAGCAGTACTTC; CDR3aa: CASRLAGEGYEQYF
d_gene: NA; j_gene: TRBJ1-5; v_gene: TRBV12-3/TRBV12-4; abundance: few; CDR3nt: TGTGCCAGCAGTTTTTGGGATCAGCCCCAGCATTTT; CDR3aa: CASSFWDQPQHF
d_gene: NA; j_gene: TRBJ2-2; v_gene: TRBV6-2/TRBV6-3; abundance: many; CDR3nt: TGTGCCAGCAGTTATCGGCAGGGGAGGACCGGGGAGCTGTTTTTT; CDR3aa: CASSYRQGRTGELFF
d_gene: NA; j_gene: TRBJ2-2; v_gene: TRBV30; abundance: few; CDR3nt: TGTGCCTGGAGTGCGACCGGGGAGCTGTTTTTT; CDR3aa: CAWSATGELFF
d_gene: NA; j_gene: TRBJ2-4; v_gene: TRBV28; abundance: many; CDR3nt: TGTGCCAGCAGGTGCACAGGTTGTGGCATTCAGTACTTC; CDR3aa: CASRCTGCGIQYF
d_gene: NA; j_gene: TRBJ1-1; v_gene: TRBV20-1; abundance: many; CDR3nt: TGCAGTGCCCAACCGGGGGGGAACACTGAAGCTTTCTTT; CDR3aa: CSAQPGGNTEAFF
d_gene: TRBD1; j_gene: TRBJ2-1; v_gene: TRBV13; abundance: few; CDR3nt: TGTGCCAGCAGCTCGTGGACAGGGCAAAACAATGAGCAGTTCTTC; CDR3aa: CASSSWTGQNNEQFF
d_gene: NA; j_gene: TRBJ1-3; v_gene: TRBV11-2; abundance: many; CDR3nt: TGTGCCAGCAGCTTTTCCAGCGACTCTGGAAACACCATATATTTT; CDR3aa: CASSFSSDSGNTIYF
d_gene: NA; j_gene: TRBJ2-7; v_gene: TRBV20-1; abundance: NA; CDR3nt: TGCAGTGCAACAGTCGACACCTACGAGCAGTACTTC; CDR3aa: CSATVDTYEQYF
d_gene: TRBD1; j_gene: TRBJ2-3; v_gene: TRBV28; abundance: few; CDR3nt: TGTGCCAGCAGTTTCTCAGGACAGGGTAGGGATACGCAGTATTTT; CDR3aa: CASSFSGQGRDTQYF
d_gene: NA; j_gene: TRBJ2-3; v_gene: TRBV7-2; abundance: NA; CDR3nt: TGTGCCAGCAGCTTAAGCGGTGGGACCCGCACAGATACGCAGTATTTT; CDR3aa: CASSLSGGTRTDTQYF
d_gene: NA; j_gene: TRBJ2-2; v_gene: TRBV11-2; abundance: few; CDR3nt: TGTGCCAGCAGCTTTTTACTAGACACGAACACCGGGGAGCTGTTTTTT; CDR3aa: CASSFLLDTNTGELFF
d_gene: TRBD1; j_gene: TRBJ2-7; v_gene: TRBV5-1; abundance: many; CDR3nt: TGCGCCAGCAGCCCCAGGGGGATGGCCGACGAGCAGTACTTC; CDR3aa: CASSPRGMADEQYF
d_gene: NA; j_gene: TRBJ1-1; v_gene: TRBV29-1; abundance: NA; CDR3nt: TGCAGCGTTGAAGAGGTCTTGAACACTGAAGCTTTCTTT; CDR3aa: CSVEEVLNTEAFF
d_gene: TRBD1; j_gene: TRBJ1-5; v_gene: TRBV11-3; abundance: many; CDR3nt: TGTGCCAGCAGCTCAGACAGGGGGCGAAGTCAGCCCCAGCATTTT; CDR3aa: CASSSDRGRSQPQHF
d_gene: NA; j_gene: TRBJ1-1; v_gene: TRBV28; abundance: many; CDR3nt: TGTGCAAGCGCCCCGGGACACCTCTTGACGGAGAACACTGAAGCTTTCTTT; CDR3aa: CASAPGHLLTENTEAFF
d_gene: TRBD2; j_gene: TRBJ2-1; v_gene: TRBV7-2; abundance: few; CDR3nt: TGTGCCAGCAGGCGGACTAGCGGGAGTTGGGATGAGCAGTTCTTC; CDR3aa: CASRRTSGSWDEQFF
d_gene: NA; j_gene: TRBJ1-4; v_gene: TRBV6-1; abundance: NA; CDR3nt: TGTGCCAGCAGTCTACAACCGACAGTCTCGGGAGAAAAACTGTTTTTT; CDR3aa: CASSLQPTVSGEKLFF
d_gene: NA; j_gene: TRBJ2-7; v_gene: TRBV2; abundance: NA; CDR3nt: TGTGCCAGCAGTGTGGCTGGTGAGCAGTACTTC; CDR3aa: CASSVAGEQYF
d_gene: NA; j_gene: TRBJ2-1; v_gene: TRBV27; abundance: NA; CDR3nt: TGTGCCAGCAAACGGGAGTATAGCTCCTACAATGAGCAGTTCTTC; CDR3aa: CASKREYSSYNEQFF
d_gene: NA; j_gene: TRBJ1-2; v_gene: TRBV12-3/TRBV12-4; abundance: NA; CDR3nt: TGTGCCAGCAGTTTACGTGGGGCTGTTGGCTACACCTTC; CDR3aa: CASSLRGAVGYTF
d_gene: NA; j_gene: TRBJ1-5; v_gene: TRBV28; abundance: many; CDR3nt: TGTGCCAGCAGTTTACAGTACAATCAGCCCCAGCATTTT; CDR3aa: CASSLQYNQPQHF
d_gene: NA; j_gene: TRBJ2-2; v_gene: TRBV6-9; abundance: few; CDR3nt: TGTGCCAGCAGTTACTCGAATCCTCGTACCGGGGAGCTGTTTTTT; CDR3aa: CASSYSNPRTGELFF
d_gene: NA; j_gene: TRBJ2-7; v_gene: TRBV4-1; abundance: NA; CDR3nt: TGCGCCAGCAGCTACAGGGTTGTTAGCTACGAGCAGTACTTC; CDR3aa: CASSYRVVSYEQYF
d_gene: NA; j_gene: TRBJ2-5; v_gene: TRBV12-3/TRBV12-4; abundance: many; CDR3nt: TGTGCCAGCACCCCCAGGCCCCGTGTGGAGACCCAGTACTTC; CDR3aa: CASTPRPRVETQYF
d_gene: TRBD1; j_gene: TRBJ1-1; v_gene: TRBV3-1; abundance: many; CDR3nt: TGTGCCAGCAGCCACCTAGGGGGCGGTGAAGCTTTCTTT; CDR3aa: CASSHLGGGEAFF
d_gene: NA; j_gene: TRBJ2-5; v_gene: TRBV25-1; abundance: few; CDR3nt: TGTGCCAGCAGTAGAAATATGGAAGAGACCCAGTACTTC; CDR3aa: CASSRNMEETQYF
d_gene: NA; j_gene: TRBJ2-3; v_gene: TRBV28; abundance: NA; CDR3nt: TGTGCCAGCAGCCTAGCGAGGAGGCCTGCCACAGATACGCAGTATTTT; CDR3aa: CASSLARRPATDTQYF
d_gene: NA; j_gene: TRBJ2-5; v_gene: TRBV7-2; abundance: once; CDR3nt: TGTGCCAGCAGCTTACTTGGTGATAGACCCCAGTACTTC; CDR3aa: CASSLLGDRPQYF
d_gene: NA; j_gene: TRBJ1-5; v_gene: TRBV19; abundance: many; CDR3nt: TGTGCCACCACCGAGCCGGGACGGCCTAATTGGCCCCAGCATTTT; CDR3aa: CATTEPGRPNWPQHF
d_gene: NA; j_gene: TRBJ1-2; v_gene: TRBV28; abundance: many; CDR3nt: TGTGCCAGCAGTTCGGAGGGAGGAAACTATGGCTACACCTTC; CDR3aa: CASSSEGGNYGYTF
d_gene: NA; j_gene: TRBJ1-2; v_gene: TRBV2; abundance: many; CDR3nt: TGTGCCAGCAGTGAATTGTCCTCGATTCAGGGGGGCTACACCTTC; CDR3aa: CASSELSSIQGGYTF
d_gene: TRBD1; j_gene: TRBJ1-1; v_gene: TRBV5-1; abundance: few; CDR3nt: TGCGCCAGCAGCGCGGACAGGGCGGGAGACTCTGAAGCTTTCTTT; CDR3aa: CASSADRAGDSEAFF
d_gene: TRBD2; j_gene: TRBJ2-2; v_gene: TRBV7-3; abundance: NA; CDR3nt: TGTGCCAGCAGAAAAAGGGAGGGGAGTTACACCGGGGAGCTGTTTTTT; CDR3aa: CASRKREGSYTGELFF
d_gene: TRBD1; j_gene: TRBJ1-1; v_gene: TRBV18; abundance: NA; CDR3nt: TGTGCCAGCTCTACAGGGGTTTTTTCGGCCACTGAAGCTTTCTTT; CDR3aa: CASSTGVFSATEAFF
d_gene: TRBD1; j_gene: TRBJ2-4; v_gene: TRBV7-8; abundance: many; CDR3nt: TGTGCCAGCAGCGCAGGACAGGGGATGGGCATTCAGTACTTC; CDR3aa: CASSAGQGMGIQYF
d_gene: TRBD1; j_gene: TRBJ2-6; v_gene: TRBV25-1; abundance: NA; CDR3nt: TGTGCCAGCAGTGCAATCAGGGGGCACGGGGCCAACGTCCTGACTTTC; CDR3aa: CASSAIRGHGANVLTF
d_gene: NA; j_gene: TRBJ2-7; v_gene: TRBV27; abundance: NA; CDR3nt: TGTGCCAGCAGAAAAAACAGGGCTTCCTACGAGCAGTACTTC; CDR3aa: CASRKNRASYEQYF
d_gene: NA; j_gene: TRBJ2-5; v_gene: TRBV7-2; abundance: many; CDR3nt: TGTGCCAGCAGCTTTATCCGGGAAGGAACCCAGTACTTC; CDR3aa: CASSFIREGTQYF
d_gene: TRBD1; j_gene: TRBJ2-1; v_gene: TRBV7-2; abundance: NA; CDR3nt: TGTGCCAGCAGCCCATGGACAGGTTTATACAATGAGCAGTTCTTC; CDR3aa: CASSPWTGLYNEQFF
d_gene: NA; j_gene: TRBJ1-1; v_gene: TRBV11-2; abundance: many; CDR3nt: TGTGCCAGCAGCCCCTCCTTTCGGGGGATGAACACTGAAGCTTTCTTT; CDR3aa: CASSPSFRGMNTEAFF
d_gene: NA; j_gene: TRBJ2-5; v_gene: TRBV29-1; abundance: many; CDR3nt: TGCAGCGTTGAACTAGAAGGAGAGACCCAGTACTTC; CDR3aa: CSVELEGETQYF
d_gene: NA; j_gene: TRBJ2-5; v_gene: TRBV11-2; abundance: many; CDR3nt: TGTGCCAGCAGATCGCTAGGAGGGCGGCAAGAGACCCAGTACTTC; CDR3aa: CASRSLGGRQETQYF
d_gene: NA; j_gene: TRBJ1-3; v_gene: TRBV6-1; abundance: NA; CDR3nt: TGTGCCAGCAGTCAAGGGCCGACTGGAAACACCATATATTTT; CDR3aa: CASSQGPTGNTIYF
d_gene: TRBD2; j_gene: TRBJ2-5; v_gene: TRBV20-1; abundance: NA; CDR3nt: TGCAGTGCTAGGGGGACTAGCGGCCTCCAAGAGACCCAGTACTTC; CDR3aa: CSARGTSGLQETQYF
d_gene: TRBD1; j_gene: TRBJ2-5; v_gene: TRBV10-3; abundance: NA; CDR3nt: TGTGCCATCAGTGAGTCGGGGATCTTAGGGGGCGCGGAGACCCAGTACTTC; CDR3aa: CAISESGILGGAETQYF
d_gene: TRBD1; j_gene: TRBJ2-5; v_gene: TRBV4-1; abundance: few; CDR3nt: TGCGCCAGCAGCCACGGCACAGGGGGCGCAGGGGAGACCCAGTACTTC; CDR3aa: CASSHGTGGAGETQYF
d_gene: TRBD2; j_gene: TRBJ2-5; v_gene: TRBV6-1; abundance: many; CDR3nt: TGTGCCAGCAGTGAACTAGCGGGCCCGTGGGAGACCCAGTACTTC; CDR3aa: CASSELAGPWETQYF
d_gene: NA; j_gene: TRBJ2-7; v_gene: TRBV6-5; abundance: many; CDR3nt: TGTGCCAGCAGTTACTCCTACCTTGGGTTGGTCCTCTACGAGCAGTACTTC; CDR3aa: CASSYSYLGLVLYEQYF
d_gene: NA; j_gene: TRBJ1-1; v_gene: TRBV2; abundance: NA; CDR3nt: TGTGCCAGCAGCTTAGAGGGACTCCCGAAGGACACTGAAGCTTTCTTT; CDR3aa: CASSLEGLPKDTEAFF
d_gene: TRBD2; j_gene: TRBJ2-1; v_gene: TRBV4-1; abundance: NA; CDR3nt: TGCGCCAGCAGCCCGAGGGCTTTAGCGGGTTCCTACAATGAGCAGTTCTTC; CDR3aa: CASSPRALAGSYNEQFF
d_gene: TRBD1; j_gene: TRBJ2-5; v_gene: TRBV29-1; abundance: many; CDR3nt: TGCAGCGTTGAGGGCAGGGGGCTGGAGACCCAGTACTTC; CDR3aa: CSVEGRGLETQYF